This TCR beta chain derives from a study of T cells expressing NK-cell markers. Turning to the study itself: According to the study, TCR beta repertoires originated from sorted CD3+CD56+NKG2C+, CD3+CD56+NKG2C- and CD3+CD56-NKG2C+ T cells.

Germline CDR1 is MNHNS and CDR2 is SASEGT. This CDR3 has 14 residues. TCRdb re-called the 5' RACE reads and catalogs CDR3 proteins one per entry, DNA excluded. The sample's table shows 350,000 to 450,000 distinct CDR3 sequences. The clonotype comes from a man aged 18-69 years in good health. The chain uses TRBV6-1 and TRBJ2-5; the D call of TRBD1 rests on TCRdb alone, since no DNA is present to check it. Sample: blood T cells: a sorted CD56 or NKG2C T cell subset, CD4+ or CD8+ T cells, or bulk PBMC T cells (not recorded which). The CDR3 sequence is CASTVGTVKETQYF.